The clone carrying this T cell receptor (beta chain) came up once. What it recognizes is unknown. These data originate in a study of PD-1 blockade in classical Hodgkin lymphoma. Study summary: Every 2 weeks, patients got 3 mg/kg intravenous nivolumab. Overall study findings and caveats: The causes of the repertoire differences, possibly disease activity or prior therapy, remain undefined. Healthy donors reportedly exceeded newly diagnosed patients in baseline TCR diversity.

Losses at the gene ends were 2 bases for V and 0 bases for J; bases not matched to a gene: 4. Germline V lookup: CDR1 SGDLS, CDR2 YYNGEE. This CDR3 region has 15 residues. The data were produced by immunoSEQ multiplex PCR, yet TCRdb's version contains in-frame clones alone and is incomplete. The sample contains tens of thousands of clones, about 77% of which appear only once. Documented time point: cycle 4 day 1 (C4D1), after more than five weeks of nivolumab. Each of the patients experienced relapse following autologous stem cell transplantation, and their brentuximab vedotin exposure differed. The gene calls are TRBV9 and TRBJ1-1; 7 bases match TRBD1. The material sequenced was peripheral blood mononuclear cells (PBMCs), taken before the fourth cycle of nivolumab. The origin of this receptor is a human donor with classical Hodgkin lymphoma. The CDR3 sequence is CASSVGQVLNTEAFF. The CDR3 region has the DNA TGTGCCAGCAGCGTCGGACAGGTTTTGAACACTGAAGCTTTCTTT.